The source of this T cell receptor beta chain is a study of CD8 T cells in Susac syndrome. Reverse transcription of roughly 0.45 to 1 ug RNA was performed with random hexamers. A single record per CDR3 protein comes from TCRdb applying MiXCR to the immunoSEQ multiplex PCR reads. The sample lists around 280,000 distinct CDR3 sequences, 92% occurring once. In its sample, this clonotype was seen a few times. The CDR3 is made up of 13 amino acids. Trimming pared 6 bases from V and 1 base from J, leaving 9 bases between. CDR1 and CDR2 (germline): KGHSH, LQKENI. Negative isolation was applied to CD8+ and CD4+ T cells, and FACS enrichment was applied to TEMRA cells.

The V and J genes are TRBV18 and TRBJ1-1; D not resolved. The source is a human donor with multiple sclerosis. The sequenced sample was CD4+ T cells from PBMCs. The CDR3 region is CASSSGRNTEAFF. The CDR3, as DNA: TGTGCCAGCTCTTCCGGGAGGAACACTGAAGCTTTCTTT.